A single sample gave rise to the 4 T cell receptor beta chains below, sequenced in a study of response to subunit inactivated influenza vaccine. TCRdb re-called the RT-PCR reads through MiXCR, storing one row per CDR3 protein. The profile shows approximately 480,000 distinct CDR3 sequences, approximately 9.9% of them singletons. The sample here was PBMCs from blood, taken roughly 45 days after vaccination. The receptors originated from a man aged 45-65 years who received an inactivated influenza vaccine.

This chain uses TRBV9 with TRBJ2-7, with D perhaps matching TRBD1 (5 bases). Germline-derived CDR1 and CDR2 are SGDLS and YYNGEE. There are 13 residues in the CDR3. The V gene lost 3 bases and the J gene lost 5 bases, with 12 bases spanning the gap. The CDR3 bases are TGTGCCAGCAGCGCGCGAGAGACAGACGAGCAGTACTTC. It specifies CASSARETDEQYF. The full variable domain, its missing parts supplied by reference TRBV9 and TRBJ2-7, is DSGVTQTPKHLITATGQRVTLRCSPRSGDLSVYWYQQSLDQGLQFLIQYYNGEERAKGNILERFSAQQFPDLHSELNLSSLELGDSALYFCASSARETDEQYFGPGTRLTVT.

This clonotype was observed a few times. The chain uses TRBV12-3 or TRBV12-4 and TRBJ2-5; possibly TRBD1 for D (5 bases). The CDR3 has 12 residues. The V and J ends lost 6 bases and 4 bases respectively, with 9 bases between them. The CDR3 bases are TGTGCCAGCAGCATCAGGGTAGAGACCCAGTACTTC. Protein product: CASSIRVETQYF.

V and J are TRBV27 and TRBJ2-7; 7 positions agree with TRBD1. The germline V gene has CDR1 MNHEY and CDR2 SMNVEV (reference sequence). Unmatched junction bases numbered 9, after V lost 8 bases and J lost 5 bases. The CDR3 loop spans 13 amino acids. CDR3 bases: TGTGCCAGCCTCAAGGGGACAGTGGACGAGCAGTACTTC. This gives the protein CASLKGTVDEQYF.

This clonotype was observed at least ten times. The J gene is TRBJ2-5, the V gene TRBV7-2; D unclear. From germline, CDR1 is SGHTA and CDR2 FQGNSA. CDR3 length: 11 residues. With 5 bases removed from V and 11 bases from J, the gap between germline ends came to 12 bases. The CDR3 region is CASSPGPRQYF. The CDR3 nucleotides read TGTGCCAGCAGCCCCGGACCGAGGCAGTACTTC. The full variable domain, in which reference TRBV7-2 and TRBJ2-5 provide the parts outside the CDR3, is GAGVSQSPSNKVTEKGKDVELRCDPISGHTALYWYRQSLGQGLEFLIYFQGNSAPDKSGLPSDRFSAERTGGSVSTLTIQRTQQEDSAVYLCASSPGPRQYFGPGTRLLVL.